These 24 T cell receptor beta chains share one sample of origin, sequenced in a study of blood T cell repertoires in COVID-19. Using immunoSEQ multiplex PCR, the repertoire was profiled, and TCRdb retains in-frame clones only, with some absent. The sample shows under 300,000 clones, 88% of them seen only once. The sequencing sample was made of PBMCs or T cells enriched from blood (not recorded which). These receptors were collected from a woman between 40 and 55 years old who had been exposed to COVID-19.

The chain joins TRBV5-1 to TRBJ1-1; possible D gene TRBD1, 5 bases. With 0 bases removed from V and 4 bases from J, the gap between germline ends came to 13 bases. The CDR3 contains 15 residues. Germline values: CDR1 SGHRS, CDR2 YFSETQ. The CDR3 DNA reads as TGCGCCAGCAGCTTGGTTGGGGGGGTAGGCACTGAAGCTTTCTTT. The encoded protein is CASSLVGGVGTEAFF.

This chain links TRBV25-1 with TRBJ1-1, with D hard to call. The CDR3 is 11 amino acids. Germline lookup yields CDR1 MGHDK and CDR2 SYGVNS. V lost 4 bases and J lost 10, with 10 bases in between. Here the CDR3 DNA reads TGTGCCAGCAGTGTCTCGACAACAGCTTTCTTT. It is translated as CASSVSTTAFF.

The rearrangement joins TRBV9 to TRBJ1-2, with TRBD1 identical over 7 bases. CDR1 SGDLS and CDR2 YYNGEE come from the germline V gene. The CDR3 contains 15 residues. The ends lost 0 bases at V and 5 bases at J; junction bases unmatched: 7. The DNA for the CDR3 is TGTGCCAGCAGCGTAGCACAGGGGAATTCATATGGCTACACCTTC. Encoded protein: CASSVAQGNSYGYTF.

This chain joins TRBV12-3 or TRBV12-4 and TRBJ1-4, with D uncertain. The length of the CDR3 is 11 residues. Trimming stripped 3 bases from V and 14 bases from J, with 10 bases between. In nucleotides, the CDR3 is TGTGCCAGCAGTTTGTCTACGTCGCTGTTTTTT. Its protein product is CASSLSTSLFF.

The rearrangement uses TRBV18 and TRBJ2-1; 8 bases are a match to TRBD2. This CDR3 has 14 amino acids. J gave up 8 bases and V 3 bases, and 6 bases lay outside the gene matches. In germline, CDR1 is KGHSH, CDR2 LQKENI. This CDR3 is CASSPPGGADEQFF. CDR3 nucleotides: TGTGCCAGCTCACCTCCGGGAGGGGCAGATGAGCAGTTCTTC. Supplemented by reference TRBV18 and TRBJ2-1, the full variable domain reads NAGVMQNPRHLVRRRGQEARLRCSPMKGHSHVYWYRQLPEEGLKFMVYLQKENIIDESGMPKERFSAEFPKEGPSILRIQQVVRGDSAAYFCASSPPGGADEQFFGPGTRLTVL.

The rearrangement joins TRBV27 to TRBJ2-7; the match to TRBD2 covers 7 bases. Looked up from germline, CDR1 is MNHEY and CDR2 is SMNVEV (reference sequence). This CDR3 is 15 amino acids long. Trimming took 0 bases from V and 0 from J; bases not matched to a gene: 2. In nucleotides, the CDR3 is TGTGCCAGCAGTTTATCGCGGGGGTACTCCTACGAGCAGTACTTC. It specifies CASSLSRGYSYEQYF.

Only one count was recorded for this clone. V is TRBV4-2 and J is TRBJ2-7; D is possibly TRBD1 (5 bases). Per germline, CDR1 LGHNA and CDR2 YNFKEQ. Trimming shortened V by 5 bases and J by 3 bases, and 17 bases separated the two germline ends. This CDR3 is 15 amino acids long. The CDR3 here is CASSDRRKGLYEQYV. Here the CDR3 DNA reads TGTGCCAGCAGCGACAGACGGAAGGGGCTCTACGAGCAGTACGTC.

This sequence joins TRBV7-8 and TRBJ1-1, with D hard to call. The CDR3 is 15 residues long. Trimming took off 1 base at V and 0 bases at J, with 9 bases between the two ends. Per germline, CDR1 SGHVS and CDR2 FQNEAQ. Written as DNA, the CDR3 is TGTGCCAGCAGCTTAGTGGCAGGAATGAACACTGAAGCTTTCTTT. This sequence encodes CASSLVAGMNTEAFF.

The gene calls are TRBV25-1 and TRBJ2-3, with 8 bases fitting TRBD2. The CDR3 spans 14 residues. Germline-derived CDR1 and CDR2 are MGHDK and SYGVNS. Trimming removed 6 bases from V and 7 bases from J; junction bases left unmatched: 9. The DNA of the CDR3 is TGTGCCAGCAGCTCCAGCGGGAGTAGGTATACGCAGTATTTT. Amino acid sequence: CASSSSGSRYTQYF.

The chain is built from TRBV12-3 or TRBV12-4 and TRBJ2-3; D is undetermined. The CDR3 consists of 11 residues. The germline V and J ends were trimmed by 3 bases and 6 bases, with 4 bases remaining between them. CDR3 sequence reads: CASSLSDTQYF. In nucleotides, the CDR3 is TGTGCCAGCAGTTTGTCTGATACGCAGTATTTT.

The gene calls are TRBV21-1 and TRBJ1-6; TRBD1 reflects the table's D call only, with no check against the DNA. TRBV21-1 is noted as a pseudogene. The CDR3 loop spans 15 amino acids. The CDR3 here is CARESSRDYNSPLHF. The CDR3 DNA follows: TGTGCCAGGGAGTCATCCAGGGACTATAATTCACCCCTCCACTTT.

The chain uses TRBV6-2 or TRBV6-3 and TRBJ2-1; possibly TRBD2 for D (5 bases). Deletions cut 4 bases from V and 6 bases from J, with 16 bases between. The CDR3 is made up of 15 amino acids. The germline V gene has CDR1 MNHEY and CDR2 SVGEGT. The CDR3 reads CASSSDRGFSNEQFF. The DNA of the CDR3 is TGTGCCAGCAGTTCCGACCGAGGGTTTTCCAATGAGCAGTTCTTC.

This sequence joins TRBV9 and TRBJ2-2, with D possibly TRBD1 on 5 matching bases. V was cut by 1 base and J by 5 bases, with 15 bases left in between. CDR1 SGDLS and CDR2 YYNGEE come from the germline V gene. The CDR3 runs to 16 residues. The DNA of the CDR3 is TGTGCCAGCAGCGTACATAGCAGGGTTGGAACCGGGGAGCTGTTTTTT. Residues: CASSVHSRVGTGELFF.

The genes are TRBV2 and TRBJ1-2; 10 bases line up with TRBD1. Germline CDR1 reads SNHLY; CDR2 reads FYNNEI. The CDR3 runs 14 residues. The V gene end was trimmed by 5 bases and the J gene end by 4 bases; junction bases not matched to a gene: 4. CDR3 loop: CASSQTGGGYGYTF. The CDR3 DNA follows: TGTGCCAGCAGTCAGACAGGGGGCGGCTATGGCTACACCTTC.

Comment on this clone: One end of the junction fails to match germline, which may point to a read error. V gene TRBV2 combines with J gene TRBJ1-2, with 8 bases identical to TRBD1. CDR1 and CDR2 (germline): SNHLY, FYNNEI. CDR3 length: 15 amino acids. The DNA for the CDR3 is TGTGCCAGCAGATTCGGACAGGGCGGGATTGATGGCTGCACCTTC. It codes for CASRFGQGGIDGCTF.

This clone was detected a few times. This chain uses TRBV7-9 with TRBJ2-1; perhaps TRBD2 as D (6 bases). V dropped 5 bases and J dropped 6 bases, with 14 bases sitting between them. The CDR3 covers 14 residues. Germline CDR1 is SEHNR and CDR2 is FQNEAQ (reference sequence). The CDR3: CASSRASGGNEQFF. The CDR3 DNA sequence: TGTGCCAGCAGCCGAGCATCCGGGGGCAATGAGCAGTTCTTC.

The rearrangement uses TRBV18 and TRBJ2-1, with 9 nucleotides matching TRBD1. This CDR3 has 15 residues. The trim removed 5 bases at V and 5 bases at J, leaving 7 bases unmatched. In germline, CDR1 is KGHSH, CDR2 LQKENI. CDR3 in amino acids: CASSSGQGIHNEQFF. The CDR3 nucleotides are TGTGCCAGCTCATCCGGACAGGGGATACACAATGAGCAGTTCTTC.

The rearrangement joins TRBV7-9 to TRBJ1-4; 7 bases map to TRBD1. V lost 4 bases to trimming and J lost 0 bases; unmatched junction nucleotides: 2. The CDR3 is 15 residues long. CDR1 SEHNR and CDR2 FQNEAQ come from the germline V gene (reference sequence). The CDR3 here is CASSWGTATNEKLFF. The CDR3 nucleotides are TGTGCCAGCAGCTGGGGGACAGCAACTAATGAAAAACTGTTTTTT. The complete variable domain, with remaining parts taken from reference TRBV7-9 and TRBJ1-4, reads DTGVSQNPRHKITKRGQNVTFRCDPISEHNRLYWYRQTLGQGPEFLTYFQNEAQLEKSRLLSDRFSAERPKGSFSTLEIQRTEQGDSAMYLCASSWGTATNEKLFFGSGTQLSVL.

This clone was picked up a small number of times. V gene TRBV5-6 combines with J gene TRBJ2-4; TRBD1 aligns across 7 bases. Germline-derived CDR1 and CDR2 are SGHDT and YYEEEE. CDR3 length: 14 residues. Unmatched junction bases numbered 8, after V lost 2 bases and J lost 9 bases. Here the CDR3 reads CASSLGGSIGIQYF. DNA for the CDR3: TGTGCCAGCAGCTTAGGGGGCAGTATCGGCATTCAGTACTTC.

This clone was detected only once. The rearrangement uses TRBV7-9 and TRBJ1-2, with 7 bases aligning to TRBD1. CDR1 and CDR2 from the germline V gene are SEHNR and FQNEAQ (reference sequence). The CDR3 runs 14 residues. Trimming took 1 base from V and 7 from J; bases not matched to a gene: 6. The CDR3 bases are TGTGCCAGCAGCTTAGAAAAGGGGGCGTCTGGCTACACCTTC. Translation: CASSLEKGASGYTF.

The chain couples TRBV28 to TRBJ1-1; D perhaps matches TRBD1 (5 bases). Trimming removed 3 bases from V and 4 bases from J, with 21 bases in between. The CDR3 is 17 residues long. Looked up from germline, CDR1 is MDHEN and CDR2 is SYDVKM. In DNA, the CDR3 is TGTGCCAGCAGTTTGCCCACCAGGGTAAGGATGGGCACTGAAGCTTTCTTT. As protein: CASSLPTRVRMGTEAFF.

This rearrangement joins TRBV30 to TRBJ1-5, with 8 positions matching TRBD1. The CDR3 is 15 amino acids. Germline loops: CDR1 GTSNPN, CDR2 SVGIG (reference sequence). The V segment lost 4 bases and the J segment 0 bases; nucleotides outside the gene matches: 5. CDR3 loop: CAWTTGGNSNQPQHF. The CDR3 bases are TGTGCCTGGACTACAGGGGGAAATAGCAATCAGCCCCAGCATTTT.

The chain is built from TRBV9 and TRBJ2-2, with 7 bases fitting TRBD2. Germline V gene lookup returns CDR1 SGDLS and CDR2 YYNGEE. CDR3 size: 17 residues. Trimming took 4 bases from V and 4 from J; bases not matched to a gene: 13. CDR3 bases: TGTGCCAGCAGCCCACGTCGAGGGAGGGAGGGCACCGGGGAGCTGTTTTTT. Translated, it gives CASSPRRGREGTGELFF.

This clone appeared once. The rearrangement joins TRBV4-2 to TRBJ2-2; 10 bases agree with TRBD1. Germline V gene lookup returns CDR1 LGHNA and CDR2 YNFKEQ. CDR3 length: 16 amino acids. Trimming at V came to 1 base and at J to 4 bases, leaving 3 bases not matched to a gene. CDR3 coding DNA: TGTGCCAGCAGCCAAGGACAGGGGGCGCGCACCGGGGAGCTGTTTTTT. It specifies CASSQGQGARTGELFF.